This T cell receptor beta chain appears in the sequencing data of a study of radiotherapy plus CTLA-4 blockade in lung cancer. A remark on this clone: Its matching antigen is unknown.

Germline-derived CDR1 and CDR2 are MGHRA and YSYEKL. The V end was cut by 1 base, the J end by 11 bases, with 20 bases between. This CDR3 has 15 amino acids. Alongside CTLA-4 blockade with ipilimumab, patients with chemo-refractory metastatic non-small-cell lung cancer received focal radiation. TCRdb's table, derived via immunoSEQ multiplex PCR, lists solely in-frame clones and lacks some. This table has 65,000 to 95,000 clones, around 90% appearing once. Regarding the study as a whole: After treatment with radiotherapy plus ipilimumab, TCR clones that came from the tumor expanded in blood. How blood T cell clones changed early, along with interferon-beta, reportedly forecast response best.

The sample was peripheral blood, taken from a patient treated with radiotherapy plus ipilimumab. This receptor was identified in a human donor with non-small cell lung cancer who had stable disease on radiotherapy plus ipilimumab. The chain couples TRBV4-1 to TRBJ1-1; possibly TRBD1 for D (6 bases). CDR3 in DNA: TGCGCCAGCAGCCAAGGATCAGGGGCCTTTCCTTGGGCTTTCTTT. Its protein product is CASSQGSGAFPWAFF.